A selection of T cell receptor beta chains follows, all from one sample in a study of T cell responses to AZD1222 COVID-19 vaccine. TCRdb keeps only in-frame clones here, not all; method: immunoSEQ multiplex PCR. This repertoire shows about 130,000 clones, approximately 85% found once; its top ten account for 15% to 20%. This sample comprised peripheral blood, obtained on day 0 of MenACWY control vaccination. The receptors derive from an adult in good health. CDR3s include the opening cysteine and the closing phenylalanine or tryptophan. The D gene is left open where the match is weak. Only some rows state a clone size, as once, few, many or a class for expanded clones.

clone_size	v_call	d_call	j_call	cdr3_aa	cdr3_nt
-	TRBV19	TRBD1	TRBJ1-4	CASSLQGGNEKLFF	TGTGCCAGTAGTCTCCAGGGGGGAAATGAAAAACTGTTTTTT
-	TRBV4-1	-	TRBJ1-2	CASSPSLDTMGGYGYTF	TGCGCCAGCAGCCCGTCCTTAGATACGATGGGGGGCTATGGCTACACCTTC
-	TRBV14	-	TRBJ1-6	CASSLGGRLNSPLHF	TGTGCCAGCAGCCTAGGGGGTCGCCTGAATTCACCCCTCCACTTT
-	TRBV7-2	-	TRBJ2-5	CASSLGFSRIGETQYF	TGTGCCAGCAGCTTAGGTTTTTCTAGAATCGGAGAGACCCAGTACTTC
-	TRBV12-3/TRBV12-4	-	TRBJ2-3	CASRGRTDTQYF	TGTGCCAGCAGGGGCCGCACAGATACGCAGTATTTT
-	TRBV20-1	-	TRBJ1-5	CSASEGASQPQHF	TGCAGTGCTAGTGAAGGGGCGAGTCAGCCCCAGCATTTT
-	TRBV6-5	-	TRBJ1-2	CASSSTGVGYTF	TGTGCCAGCAGTTCCACAGGAGTTGGCTACACCTTC
-	TRBV28	-	TRBJ1-6	CASSLTAVNSPLHF	TGTGCCAGCAGTTTAACCGCCGTGAATTCACCCCTCCACTTT
-	TRBV6-6	-	TRBJ1-5	CASTRSGGSDQPQHF	TGTGCCAGCACCCGGTCGGGGGGCTCCGATCAGCCCCAGCATTTT
-	TRBV5-1	TRBD1	TRBJ1-3	CASTDRGPGNTIYF	TGCGCCAGCACCGACAGGGGGCCAGGAAACACCATATATTTT
once	TRBV3-1/TRBV3-2	TRBD2	TRBJ2-7	CASSERAGIYEQYF	TGTGCCAGCAGCGAACGAGCGGGGATCTACGAGCAGTACTTC
-	TRBV30	-	TRBJ1-3	CAWHNDNSGNTIYF	TGTGCCTGGCACAACGATAACTCTGGAAACACCATATATTTT
once	TRBV28	TRBD1	TRBJ2-5	CASSLWDRGETQYF	TGTGCCAGCAGTTTATGGGACAGGGGTGAGACCCAGTACTTC
-	TRBV28	-	TRBJ1-2	CASSLKRANYGYTF	TGTGCCAGCAGTTTAAAGAGGGCTAACTATGGCTACACCTTC
once	TRBV3-1/TRBV3-2	-	TRBJ2-2	CASSYTNTGELFF	TGTGCCAGCAGTTACACCAACACCGGGGAGCTGTTTTTT
-	TRBV15	-	TRBJ2-7	CATSRDEGYEQYF	TGTGCCACCAGCAGAGATGAGGGCTACGAGCAGTACTTC
once	TRBV28	TRBD2	TRBJ2-1	CASSRPGLAANEQFF	TGTGCCAGCAGCCGACCGGGACTAGCGGCTAATGAGCAGTTCTTC
-	TRBV5-1	-	TRBJ2-1	CASSLVRSYENEQFF	TGCGCCAGCAGCTTGGTTCGGAGCTATGAGAATGAGCAGTTCTTC
once	TRBV19	TRBD2	TRBJ2-3	CASSFQTSGGTDTQYF	TGTGCCAGTAGTTTCCAGACTAGCGGGGGCACAGATACGCAGTATTTT
-	TRBV7-2	-	TRBJ2-3	CASSKTRLSTDTQYF	TGTGCCAGCAGCAAGACTAGACTTAGCACAGATACGCAGTATTTT
-	TRBV5-1	TRBD1	TRBJ2-6	CASSSWTGIAGANVLTF	TGCGCCAGCAGCTCGTGGACAGGGATCGCTGGGGCCAACGTCCTGACTTTC
-	TRBV7-9	-	TRBJ2-5	CAGLGSLQETQYF	TGTGCCGGGCTTGGAAGCCTTCAAGAGACCCAGTACTTC
-	TRBV7-9	TRBD2	TRBJ2-1	CASSLIRGRANEQFF	TGTGCCAGCAGCTTGATACGCGGGAGGGCCAATGAGCAGTTCTTC
-	TRBV6-5	-	TRBJ1-5	CASSYWGRAGNQPQHF	TGTGCCAGCAGTTACTGGGGTAGGGCTGGCAATCAGCCCCAGCATTTT
-	TRBV23-1	-	TRBJ1-5	CASSQSYQPQHF	TGCGCCAGCAGTCAATCGTATCAGCCCCAGCATTTT
-	TRBV11-1	TRBD1	TRBJ1-4	CASSPGGARNEKLFF	TGTGCCAGCAGCCCAGGGGGGGCTCGGAATGAAAAACTGTTTTTT
-	TRBV19	-	TRBJ2-1	CASIGGLYNEQFF	TGTGCCAGTATAGGCGGTCTTTACAATGAGCAGTTCTTC
-	TRBV7-2	-	TRBJ1-5	CASSFRDSNQPQHF	TGTGCCAGCAGCTTCAGGGATAGCAATCAGCCCCAGCATTTT
-	TRBV5-5	-	TRBJ2-7	CASSLSQGYYEQYF	TGTGCCAGCAGCTTGAGTCAGGGATACTACGAGCAGTACTTC
-	TRBV2	-	TRBJ1-1	CAKDPSSTEAFF	TGTGCCAAAGACCCGAGCAGCACTGAAGCTTTCTTT
-	TRBV30	TRBD1	TRBJ1-4	CAWSLSTGTNEKLFF	TGTGCCTGGAGCCTTTCGACAGGGACGAATGAAAAACTGTTTTTT
-	TRBV6-5	-	TRBJ1-1	CASSYQRGGTEAFF	TGTGCCAGCAGTTACCAAAGGGGGGGGACTGAAGCTTTCTTT
-	TRBV7-6	TRBD2	TRBJ2-2	CASSSALAGENTGELFF	TGTGCCAGCAGTTCGGCACTAGCGGGAGAGAACACCGGGGAGCTGTTTTTT
-	TRBV18	TRBD2	TRBJ2-3	CASSPGTSRADTQYF	TGTGCCAGCTCCCCCGGGACTAGCAGGGCAGATACGCAGTATTTT
-	TRBV28	-	TRBJ2-7	CASGPPFGISSYEQYF	TGTGCCAGCGGGCCCCCTTTCGGGATCAGTTCCTACGAGCAGTACTTC
-	TRBV5-1	-	TRBJ2-7	CASSWTDAVSYEQYF	TGCGCCAGCAGCTGGACGGACGCGGTCTCCTACGAGCAGTACTTC
-	TRBV12-3/TRBV12-4	-	TRBJ1-5	CASSLWDQPQHF	TGTGCCAGCAGTTTATGGGACCAGCCCCAGCATTTT
-	TRBV6-5	-	TRBJ2-1	CASSYVGGAYNEQFF	TGTGCCAGCAGTTACGTCGGTGGGGCCTACAATGAGCAGTTCTTC
once	TRBV4-1	-	TRBJ1-5	CASSHEQGRQPQHF	TGCGCCAGCAGCCACGAACAGGGCAGACAGCCCCAGCATTTT
-	TRBV4-1	TRBD2	TRBJ2-3	CASSHHLGAGVLASTDTQYF	TGCGCCAGCAGCCACCATTTAGGAGCGGGGGTCCTCGCTAGCACAGATACGCAGTATTTT
-	TRBV19	-	TRBJ2-4	CASSTPGTGQNIQYF	TGTGCCAGTAGTACCCCTGGGACTGGTCAAAACATTCAGTACTTC
-	TRBV5-1	TRBD1	TRBJ1-2	CASSPGTGDGYTF	TGCGCCAGCAGCCCCGGGACAGGGGATGGCTACACCTTC
-	TRBV5-1	TRBD1	TRBJ2-2	CASSLTGGGTGELFF	TGCGCCAGCAGCTTGACAGGGGGAGGAACCGGGGAGCTGTTTTTT